One sample yielded the 19 T cell receptor beta chains listed below, sequenced in a study of T cell responses to AZD1222 COVID-19 vaccine. Repertoires were generated with immunoSEQ multiplex PCR, while TCRdb's copy carries only in-frame clones and drops some. The table includes about 83,000 clones, around 88% detected once. The sample here was peripheral blood, taken on day 0 of AZD1222 vaccination. The receptor source for this set is an adult in good health.

This clone was seen more than once but under ten times. This chain connects TRBV16 to TRBJ2-5; D call uncertain. Germline V lookup: CDR1 KGHSY, CDR2 FQNENV. V lost 0 bases and J 3 bases, leaving 14 bases between the germline ends. This CDR3 contains 16 residues. CDR3 sequence reads: CASSQSSPVVEETQYF. CDR3 DNA sequence: TGTGCCAGCAGCCAATCTTCCCCAGTCGTAGAAGAGACCCAGTACTTC.

Only one count was recorded for this clone. V and J are TRBV19 and TRBJ2-2; TRBD1 aligns across 10 bases. Germline lookup yields CDR1 LNHDA and CDR2 SQIVND (reference sequence). The CDR3 extends over 14 amino acids. J was trimmed by 7 bases and V by 7 bases; bases with no gene match: 6. The chain's CDR3 is CASTDRGLIGELFF. For the CDR3, the DNA is TGTGCCAGTACCGACAGGGGGCTGATCGGGGAGCTGTTTTTT.

The chain uses TRBV15 and TRBJ2-7; 9 positions agree with TRBD2. CDR1 is LNHNV, CDR2 YYDKDF, per germline (reference sequence). Germline trimming cut 6 bases from V and 2 bases from J; bases unmatched to any gene: 5. This CDR3 is built from 14 residues. The CDR3 coding sequence is TGTGCCACCAGATCGACTAGCGGCGCCTACGAGCAGTACTTC. The encoded protein is CATRSTSGAYEQYF.

This chain joins TRBV27 and TRBJ1-1, with TRBD1 matching 9 bases. Germline lookup yields CDR1 MNHEY and CDR2 SMNVEV (reference sequence). The CDR3 is made up of 16 amino acids. The V segment lost 5 bases and the J segment 5 bases; nucleotides outside the gene matches: 12. The DNA for the CDR3 is TGTGCCAGCAGTCCCCTACGGACAGGGGCGATGACTGAAGCTTTCTTT. This codes for CASSPLRTGAMTEAFF.

This clone was picked up a small number of times. This chain connects TRBV5-4 to TRBJ2-3; tentatively, D is TRBD2 (6 bases). Germline CDR1 and CDR2: SGHNT and YYREEE (reference sequence). CDR3 length: 13 residues. V was cut by 4 bases and J by 3 bases, with 9 bases left in between. The CDR3 loop reads CASSRLGTDTQYF. The DNA of the CDR3 is TGTGCCAGCAGCCGACTAGGTACAGATACGCAGTATTTT.

J is TRBJ2-7 and V is TRBV28; D gene ambiguous. CDR3 size: 15 residues. V dropped 1 base and J dropped 2 bases, with 12 bases sitting between them. CDR1 is MDHEN and CDR2 is SYDVKM in the germline V gene. CDR3 in DNA: TGTGCCAGCAGTTTATACTCCGGTCCCCCCTACGAGCAGTACTTC. Amino acid sequence: CASSLYSGPPYEQYF.

The genes are TRBV3-1 (or the pseudogene TRBV3-2) and TRBJ2-1; no clear D. CDR3 length: 14 residues. Germline values: CDR1 LGHDT, CDR2 YNNKEL (reference sequence). V was clipped by 1 base and J by 4 bases, with 8 bases between them. CDR3 region: CASSQGPGYNEQFF. CDR3 bases: TGTGCCAGCAGCCAAGGTCCCGGTTACAATGAGCAGTTCTTC.

The chain employs TRBV20-1 and TRBJ1-6; the D is unclear. Germline V gives CDR1 DFQATT, CDR2 SNEGSKA (reference sequence). The ends were cut back, 3 bases at V and 0 bases at J, with 15 bases in the middle. The CDR3 is 17 residues long. The CDR3: CSASISAPSSYNSPLHF. The CDR3 nucleotides are TGCAGTGCTAGTATTTCGGCTCCCAGCTCCTATAATTCACCCCTCCACTTT.

The V gene is TRBV10-2, the J gene TRBJ1-5; possible D gene TRBD1, 5 bases. This CDR3 has 12 residues. The germline gives CDR1 WSHSY, CDR2 SAAADI. V gave up 8 bases and J gave up 1 base, with 6 bases separating them. In nucleotides, the CDR3 is TGCGCCAGCCGGGACAGCAATCAGCCCCAGCATTTT. Protein: CASRDSNQPQHF.

The chain carries TRBV24-1 and TRBJ2-1; the match to TRBD2 covers 10 bases. CDR1 and CDR2 (germline): KGHDR, SFDVKD. Trimming cost V 11 bases and J 8 bases; bases outside gene matches: 14. CDR3 length equals 15 residues. In DNA, the CDR3 is TGTGCCATCGGTGGGAAAGCGGGGGGGCCCCATGAGCAGTTCTTC. Translating gives CAIGGKAGGPHEQFF.

V and J are TRBV5-1 and TRBJ1-1; 8 bases align to TRBD1. The CDR3 runs 14 residues. V was clipped by 6 bases and J by 2 bases; unmatched bases: 6. Germline values: CDR1 SGHRS, CDR2 YFSETQ. The DNA of the CDR3 is TGCGCCAGCACCCCGGGACAGGCCAACACTGAAGCTTTCTTT. It specifies CASTPGQANTEAFF.

This chain links TRBV7-2 with TRBJ2-7, with 8 bases aligning to TRBD1. The CDR3 contains 13 residues. The V gene's germline CDR1 is SGHTA and CDR2 FQGNSA. Trimming removed 6 bases from V and 3 bases from J; junction bases left unmatched: 4. The CDR3 coding sequence is TGTGCCAGCAGTAAAGACAGGGGCTACGAGCAGTACTTC. Amino acid sequence: CASSKDRGYEQYF.

This chain joins TRBV29-1 and TRBJ2-3, with TRBD1 as a possible D gene (5 bases). The CDR3 length is 14 residues. V was trimmed by 4 bases and J by 3 bases, leaving 14 bases between them. Germline values: CDR1 SQVTM, CDR2 ANQGSEA. The CDR3, as DNA: TGCAGCGTTGCCATAAAGGGGATTACAGATACGCAGTATTTT. Protein: CSVAIKGITDTQYF.

The rearrangement joins TRBV11-2 to TRBJ2-7; weak D call: TRBD1 (6 bases). The CDR3 covers 15 residues. V lost 5 bases, J lost 7 bases, and 21 bases lay in between. Germline V gene lookup returns CDR1 SGHAT and CDR2 FQNNGV. CDR3 DNA: TGTGCCAGCAGCCATCAGCCAGGGGCGATTAAAGAGCAGTACTTC. Its protein product is CASSHQPGAIKEQYF.

The chain employs TRBV10-2 and TRBJ2-7, with 10 bases matching TRBD2. The CDR3 spans 14 residues. The V segment lost 7 bases and the J segment 5 bases; nucleotides outside the gene matches: 8. Per germline, CDR1 WSHSY and CDR2 SAAADI. The chain's CDR3 is CASKLSGGTHEQYF. For the CDR3, the DNA is TGCGCCAGCAAGCTTAGCGGGGGGACCCACGAGCAGTACTTC.

J is TRBJ1-6 and V is TRBV20-1, with TRBD1 identical over 11 bases. V lost 3 bases and J lost 9; bases outside the gene matches: 4. Germline CDR1 reads DFQATT; CDR2 reads SNEGSKA (reference sequence). The CDR3 extends over 14 amino acids. CDR3 DNA: TGCAGTGCTAGTGTGGGACAGGGGGTTTCACCCCTCCACTTT. Translating gives CSASVGQGVSPLHF.

The V gene is TRBV19, the J gene TRBJ1-4; the D gene is possibly TRBD1 (5 bases). V lost 6 bases to trimming and J lost 8 bases, with 13 bases between them. This CDR3 is built from 13 residues. Germline V gives CDR1 LNHDA, CDR2 SQIVND (reference sequence). CDR3 in amino acids: CASRLGGYEKLFF. In nucleotides, the CDR3 is TGTGCCAGTAGGCTGGGGGGATACGAAAAACTGTTTTTT.

This clone has only one observation. The CDR3: CASSFRARGEEYF. DNA for the CDR3: TGTGCCAGCAGTTTCAGGGCCCGAGGTGAGGAGTACTTC. The chain has TRBV27 and TRBJ2-7; D is possibly TRBD1 (5 bases). The CDR3 covers 13 residues. Germline assignment: CDR1 MNHEY and CDR2 SMNVEV (reference sequence). V dropped 3 bases and J dropped 11 bases, with 17 bases sitting between them.

V and J are TRBV24-1 and TRBJ2-5; possibly TRBD2 for D (6 bases). Germline V gives CDR1 KGHDR, CDR2 SFDVKD. The CDR3 runs to 16 residues. Trimming removed 1 base at V and 4 bases at J, with 15 bases between. The CDR3, as DNA: TGTGCCACCAGTGATTTCGGGACTCACGCAGGAGAGACCCAGTACTTC. This codes for CATSDFGTHAGETQYF.